This T cell receptor beta chain was identified during a study of blood T cell repertoires in COVID-19. CDR3 length equals 17 residues. V trimming: 2 bases; J trimming: 4 bases; junction bases outside the gene matches: 12. Repertoires were generated with immunoSEQ multiplex PCR, while TCRdb's copy carries only in-frame clones and drops some. The profile covers fewer than 90,000 clones, with nearly 95% appearing a single time and less than 5% taken by the ten largest. This clone has only one observation. This chain links TRBV23-1 with TRBJ1-2, with 8 bases fitting TRBD1. TRBV23-1 carries the ORF label, with uncertain function. Sequencing used peripheral blood. The TCR originated in a human donor with active COVID-19. The donor label of this sample is uncertain. DNA of the CDR3: TGCGCCAGCAGTCAACCCCCCCCTGGACAGGGTGGCTATGGCTACACCTTC. It is translated as CASSQPPPGQGGYGYTF.